This T cell receptor beta chain emerged from a study of breast tumors, draining lymph nodes, adjacent tissues. Regarding the study as a whole: Data fit most tumor T cells coming from lymph node, expanding in tumor.

Germline assignment: CDR1 MDHEN and CDR2 SYDVKM. Trimming cost V 6 bases and J 3 bases, with 15 bases left between them. There are 15 residues in the CDR3. The lymph nodes were axillary draining lymph nodes from breast cancer patients. TCRdb reprocessed the multiplex PCR reads via MiXCR and lists one record per CDR3 protein. This repertoire shows 150,000 to 200,000 distinct CDR3 sequences, 31% found once; its top ten account for about 4.3%. At least ten counts were recorded for this clonotype. The antigen is undetermined. This receptor was identified in a female donor with breast cancer. Some clones in this sample may be carry-over from other donors' samples. Sequenced: axillary lymph node tissue. The chain joins TRBV28 to TRBJ1-5, with a tentative D call TRBD1 (5 bases). The CDR3 spells CASRGSGAHNQPQHF. CDR3 sequence (DNA): TGTGCCAGCAGGGGATCTGGGGCTCACAATCAGCCCCAGCATTTT.